This TCR beta chain stems from a study of CD8+CD57+ T cells in acquired aplastic anemia. This CDR3 has 14 amino acids. CDR1 is SGHRS, CDR2 YFSETQ, per germline. Of note for this clonotype: One end of the junction does not line up with germline, which may come from a read error.

Genomic DNA acted as the template from which TCR beta VDJ combination and CDR3 sequence profiling were carried out. Each CDR3 protein gets one entry after TCRdb re-called the reads with MiXCR. The sample contains about 190,000 distinct CDR3 sequences, approximately 52% of which appear only once. The receptor was derived from a human donor in good health, serving as a control. V and J are TRBV5-1 and TRBJ1-3, with TRBD1 matching over 10 bases. The sequenced sample consisted of sorted CD4+, CD8+, or CD8+CD57+ T cells (not recorded which) from PBMCs. This chain's CDR3 is CAGSSRDRGDTIYF. The CDR3 DNA reads as TGTGCCGGCAGCTCTAGGGACAGGGGAGACACCATATATTTT.